Listed below are T cell receptor beta chains from one sample, sequenced in a study of blood T cell repertoires in COVID-19. Method: immunoSEQ multiplex PCR; TCRdb's copy keeps in-frame clones and lacks some. The sample holds under 30,000 clones, nearly 90% seen once. Sequenced input: peripheral blood. The receptors were gathered from a human donor in a cohort sampled during active COVID-19. Both conserved end residues are part of each CDR3. Fields, in order: D gene, clone size, CDR3 length, J gene, V gene, CDR3 protein, CDR3 DNA. A D gene is named only where the DNA matches it firmly. Only some rows state a clone size, as once, few, many or a class for expanded clones.

D: TRBD2; size: -; length: 14; J: TRBJ2-7; V: TRBV9; CDR3: CASSVTSIAGEQYF; DNA: TGTGCCAGCAGCGTAACTTCAATAGCGGGTGAGCAGTACTTC
D: -; size: -; length: 15; J: TRBJ1-6; V: TRBV7-2; CDR3: CASSSGNTGISPLHF; DNA: TGTGCCAGCAGCTCTGGGAACACAGGGATTTCACCCCTCCACTTT
D: TRBD2; size: -; length: 15; J: TRBJ2-1; V: TRBV7-2; CDR3: CASSLVAGGQSEQFF; DNA: TGTGCCAGCAGCTTAGTAGCGGGGGGGCAGAGTGAGCAGTTCTTC
D: TRBD2; size: -; length: 15; J: TRBJ2-3; V: TRBV13; CDR3: CASSLRLAGDDTQYF; DNA: TGTGCCAGCAGCTTACGACTAGCGGGGGATGATACGCAGTATTTT
D: -; size: -; length: 16; J: TRBJ2-3; V: TRBV24-1; CDR3: CATSDLHQDSTDTQYF; DNA: TGTGCCACCAGTGATTTGCATCAGGATAGCACAGATACGCAGTATTTT
D: TRBD2; size: -; length: 17; J: TRBJ2-1; V: TRBV14; CDR3: CASSQESTSGAGNEQFF; DNA: TGTGCCAGCAGCCAAGAGAGCACTAGCGGGGCAGGGAATGAGCAGTTCTTC
D: -; size: -; length: 13; J: TRBJ1-2; V: TRBV2; CDR3: CASSEERVGGYTF; DNA: TGTGCCAGCAGTGAAGAGAGGGTCGGGGGCTACACCTTC
D: TRBD2; size: -; length: 17; J: TRBJ2-3; V: TRBV6-2/TRBV6-3; CDR3: CASSYRGSGGASDTQYF; DNA: TGTGCCAGCAGTTACCGCGGTAGCGGGGGGGCCTCAGATACGCAGTATTTT
D: -; size: -; length: 16; J: TRBJ1-3; V: TRBV5-1; CDR3: CASSLDFRGAGNTIYF; DNA: TGCGCCAGCAGCTTGGACTTCAGGGGCGCCGGAAACACCATATATTTT
D: TRBD2; size: -; length: 17; J: TRBJ2-1; V: TRBV4-3; CDR3: CASSLAQASGGGDEQFF; DNA: TGCGCCAGCAGCCTCGCACAGGCTAGCGGGGGGGGTGATGAGCAGTTCTTC
D: TRBD1; size: -; length: 14; J: TRBJ2-7; V: TRBV29-1; CDR3: CSVEPGDRGTEQYF; DNA: TGCAGCGTTGAACCTGGGGACAGGGGCACAGAGCAGTACTTC
D: TRBD2; size: -; length: 17; J: TRBJ2-7; V: TRBV6-2/TRBV6-3; CDR3: CASSYGKRGGGPYEQYF; DNA: TGTGCCAGCAGTTACGGAAAGCGGGGGGGAGGCCCCTACGAGCAGTACTTC
D: TRBD1; size: few; length: 19; J: TRBJ1-5; V: TRBV4-1; CDR3: CASSQESQEYRGLYQPQHF; DNA: TGCGCCAGCAGCCAAGAATCCCAGGAGTACAGGGGGCTCTATCAGCCCCAGCATTTT
D: TRBD1; size: -; length: 15; J: TRBJ1-5; V: TRBV2; CDR3: CASSEFWTGSQPQHF; DNA: TGTGCCAGCAGTGAATTCTGGACAGGGTCTCAGCCCCAGCATTTT
D: -; size: -; length: 12; J: TRBJ1-1; V: TRBV6-5; CDR3: CASRGGNTEAFF; DNA: TGTGCCAGCAGAGGAGGGAACACTGAAGCTTTCTTT
D: -; size: -; length: 17; J: TRBJ2-1; V: TRBV5-1; CDR3: CASSRRGAGVADNEQFF; DNA: TGCGCCAGCAGCCGCCGGGGGGCGGGGGTAGCGGATAATGAGCAGTTCTTC
D: TRBD2; size: -; length: 15; J: TRBJ2-1; V: TRBV9; CDR3: CASSVDAAGFYEQFF; DNA: TGTGCCAGCAGCGTAGACGCAGCGGGGTTCTATGAGCAGTTCTTC
D: TRBD1; size: -; length: 16; J: TRBJ1-1; V: TRBV4-1; CDR3: CASSQEAQGAATEAFF; DNA: TGCGCCAGCAGCCAAGAGGCACAGGGGGCGGCCACTGAAGCTTTCTTT
D: TRBD2; size: -; length: 15; J: TRBJ2-3; V: TRBV5-6; CDR3: CASSPPSGGPDTQYF; DNA: TGTGCCAGCAGCCCACCTAGCGGGGGCCCAGATACGCAGTATTTT